Described below is a single T cell receptor beta chain sequence and its context. Individual cDNA molecules were tagged with unique molecular identifiers, the study reported. TCRdb reanalysed the 5' RACE reads using MiXCR and keeps one entry per CDR3 protein. The sample includes some 55,000 distinct CDR3 sequences, about 12% of them seen just once. V lost 4 bases, J lost 9 bases, and 12 bases stayed unmatched. The germline gives CDR1 SGHNT, CDR2 YYREEE (reference sequence). The CDR3 length is 16 residues. These data originate in a study of early T cells in non-severe SARS-CoV-2 infection. The chain joins TRBV5-4 to TRBJ2-1; the match to TRBD2 covers 11 bases. Input material: whole blood. The receptor's source is an adult who was a healthcare worker with PCR-confirmed SARS-CoV-2 infection or an uninfected control (not recorded which). Written as DNA, the CDR3 is TGTGCCAGCAGCCCGGGGGGGCTAGCGGGAGGAGGTGAGCAGTTCTTC. This translates into CASSPGGLAGGGEQFF.